This TCR beta chain was observed in a study of graft-versus-host responses after intestinal transplantation. General observations from the study: Early post-transplant HvG declines were associated with peak circulating GvH clone levels. Ileal or blood samples showed some GvH clones first, and such clones were also found in recipient marrow.

CDR3 size: 14 residues. V was clipped by 2 bases and J by 6 bases, with 10 bases between them. The germline V gene has CDR1 MGHRA and CDR2 YSYEKL. Produced via immunoSEQ multiplex PCR; TCRdb's table is partial and in-frame only. The table lists 65,000 to 100,000 clones, 92% of them singletons, with around 0.38% in the top ten. With regard to this clone: Its target is not known.

The receptor comes from a human donor who was the organ donor for an intestinal transplant. The sequencing here drew on unstimulated CD8+ T cells sorted from spleen or lymph node cells, taken before transplant. The chain couples TRBV4-1 to TRBJ1-4, with a weak D call TRBD1 (5 bases). The CDR3 here is CASSQQARDEKLFF. Here the CDR3 DNA reads TGCGCCAGCAGCCAACAAGCCAGGGATGAAAAACTGTTTTTT.